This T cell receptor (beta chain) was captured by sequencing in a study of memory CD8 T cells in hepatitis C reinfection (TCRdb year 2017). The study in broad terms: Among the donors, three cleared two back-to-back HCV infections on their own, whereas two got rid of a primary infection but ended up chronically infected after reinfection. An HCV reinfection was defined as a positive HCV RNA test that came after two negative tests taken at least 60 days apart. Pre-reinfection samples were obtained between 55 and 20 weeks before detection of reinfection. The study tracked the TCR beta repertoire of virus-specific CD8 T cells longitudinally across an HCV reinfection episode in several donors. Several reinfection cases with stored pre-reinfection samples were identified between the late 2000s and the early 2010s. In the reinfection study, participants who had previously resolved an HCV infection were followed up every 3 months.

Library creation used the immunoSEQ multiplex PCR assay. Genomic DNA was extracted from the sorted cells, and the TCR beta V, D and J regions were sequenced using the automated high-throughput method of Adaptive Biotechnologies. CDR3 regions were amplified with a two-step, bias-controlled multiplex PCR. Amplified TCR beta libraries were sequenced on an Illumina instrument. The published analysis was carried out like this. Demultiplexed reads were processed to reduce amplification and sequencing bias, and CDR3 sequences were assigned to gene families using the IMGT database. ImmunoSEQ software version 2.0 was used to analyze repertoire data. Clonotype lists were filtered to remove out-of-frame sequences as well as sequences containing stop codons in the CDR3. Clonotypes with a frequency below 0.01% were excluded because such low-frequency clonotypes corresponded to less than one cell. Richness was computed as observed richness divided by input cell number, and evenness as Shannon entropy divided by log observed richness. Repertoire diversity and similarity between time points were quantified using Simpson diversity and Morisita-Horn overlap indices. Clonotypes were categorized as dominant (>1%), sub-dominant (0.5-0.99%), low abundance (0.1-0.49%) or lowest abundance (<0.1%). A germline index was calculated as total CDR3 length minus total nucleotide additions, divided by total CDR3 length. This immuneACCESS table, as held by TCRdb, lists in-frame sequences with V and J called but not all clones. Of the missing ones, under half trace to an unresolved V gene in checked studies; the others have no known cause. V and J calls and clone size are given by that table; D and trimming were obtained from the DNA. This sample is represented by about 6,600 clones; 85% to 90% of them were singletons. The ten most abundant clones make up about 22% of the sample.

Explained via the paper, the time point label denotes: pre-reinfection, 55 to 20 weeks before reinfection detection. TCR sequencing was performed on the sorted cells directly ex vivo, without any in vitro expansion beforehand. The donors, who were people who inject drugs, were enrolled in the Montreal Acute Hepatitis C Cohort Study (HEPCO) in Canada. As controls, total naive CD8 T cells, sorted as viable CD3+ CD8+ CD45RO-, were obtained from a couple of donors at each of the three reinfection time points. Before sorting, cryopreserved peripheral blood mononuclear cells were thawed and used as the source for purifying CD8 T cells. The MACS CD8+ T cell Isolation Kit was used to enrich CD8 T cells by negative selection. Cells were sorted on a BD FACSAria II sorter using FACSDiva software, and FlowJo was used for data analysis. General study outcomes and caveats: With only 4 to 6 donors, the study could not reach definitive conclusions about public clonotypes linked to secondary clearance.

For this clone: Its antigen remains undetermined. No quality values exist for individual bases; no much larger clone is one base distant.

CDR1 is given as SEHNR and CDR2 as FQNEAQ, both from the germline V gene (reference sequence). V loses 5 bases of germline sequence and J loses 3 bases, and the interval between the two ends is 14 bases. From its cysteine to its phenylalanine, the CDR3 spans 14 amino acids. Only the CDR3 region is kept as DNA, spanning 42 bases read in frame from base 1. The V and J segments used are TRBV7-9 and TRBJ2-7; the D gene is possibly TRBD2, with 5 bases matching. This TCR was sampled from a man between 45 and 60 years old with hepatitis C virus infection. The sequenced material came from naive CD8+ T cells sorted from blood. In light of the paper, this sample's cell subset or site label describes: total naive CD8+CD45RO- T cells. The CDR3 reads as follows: CASSPPGLSYEQYF. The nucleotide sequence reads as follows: TGTGCCAGCAGCCCACCCGGACTGAGCTACGAGCAGTACTTC.